Listed below are T cell receptor beta chains from one sample, sequenced in a study of glioma-infiltrating T cells. TCRdb re-called the multiplex PCR reads through MiXCR, storing one row per CDR3 protein. The data show about 130,000 distinct CDR3 sequences, around 23% seen once. The sample comprised glioma tissue, nonneoplastic brain tissue, or PBMCs (not recorded which). These receptors were taken from a human donor with low-grade glioma or glioblastoma, undergoing nonglioma brain surgery, or in good health (not recorded which). CDR3s include the opening cysteine and the closing phenylalanine or tryptophan. A D gene is named only where the DNA matches it firmly. Some rows have no size entry. The others give once, few or many, or a class for an expanded clone.

J	V	size	D	DNA	CDR3
TRBJ1-3	TRBV20-1	few	NA	TGCAGTGCCAGGGGAACAGTGGCAGGAGTTGGAAACACCATATATTTT	CSARGTVAGVGNTIYF
TRBJ1-4	TRBV6-1	many	NA	TGTGCCAGTCGGGCGCCGGCAACAACTAATGAAAAACTGTTTTTT	CASRAPATTNEKLFF
TRBJ2-1	TRBV19	few	TRBD1	TGTGCCAGTAGTAGCGCGGGACAGGGGTCCTACAATGAGCAGTTCTTC	CASSSAGQGSYNEQFF
TRBJ1-5	TRBV19	NA	TRBD1	TGTGCCAGTAGTGCGGAATACAGGGGCCCTAATCAGCCCCAGCATTTT	CASSAEYRGPNQPQHF
TRBJ1-1	TRBV20-1	many	NA	TGCAGTGCTAGAGAAGCTCGAAGGGATGCCACTGAAGCTTTCTTT	CSAREARRDATEAFF
TRBJ1-6	TRBV20-1	many	NA	TGCAGTGCTAGGAGCGTAGCCGGTAATTCACCCCTCCACTTT	CSARSVAGNSPLHF
TRBJ1-6	TRBV20-1	NA	TRBD1	TGCAGTGCCCCAACAGGGGGGAATTCACCCCTCCACTTT	CSAPTGGNSPLHF
TRBJ1-5	TRBV12-3/TRBV12-4	NA	TRBD1	TGTGCCAGCAGCCTGGACAGGGGGCGAGGAAATCAGCCCCAGCATTTT	CASSLDRGRGNQPQHF
TRBJ1-3	TRBV10-3	NA	NA	TGTGCCATCAGGAAAAGGGACGGAGAAGACACCATATATTTT	CAIRKRDGEDTIYF
TRBJ2-5	TRBV2	NA	TRBD1	TGTGCCAGCAGAGACAGGACAGGGGGCCGTGAGACCCAGTACTTC	CASRDRTGGRETQYF
TRBJ1-1	TRBV18	NA	NA	TGTGCCAGCTCACGCAGCGGTGCAGGTGGGGAAGGGGGCACTGAAGCTTTCTTT	CASSRSGAGGEGGTEAFF
TRBJ1-2	TRBV7-9	NA	TRBD1	TGTGCCAGCAGCTTAGATCAGGGGGCATCTGGCTACACCTTC	CASSLDQGASGYTF
TRBJ1-1	TRBV29-1	NA	NA	TGCAGCGCCTTCGGACTGCTGGACACTGAAGCTTTCTTT	CSAFGLLDTEAFF
TRBJ2-3	TRBV14	few	NA	TGTGCCAGCAGCCAGGGGACAAGAAACACAGATACGCAGTATTTT	CASSQGTRNTDTQYF
TRBJ2-1	TRBV20-1	NA	TRBD2	TGCAGTGCCCCGGACCGTAGCGGGGCCTACAATGAGCAGTTCTTC	CSAPDRSGAYNEQFF
TRBJ2-2	TRBV28	NA	NA	TGTGCCAGCAGTTTATACCCAGGGTCAGGCACCGGGGAGCTGTTTTTT	CASSLYPGSGTGELFF
TRBJ1-4	TRBV20-1	many	NA	TGCAGTGCCCTCAGCAGGGGAGGCGAAAAACTGTTTTTT	CSALSRGGEKLFF
TRBJ2-3	TRBV12-3/TRBV12-4	few	NA	TGTGCCAGCAGTTCCTGGGAAAGGGCCACAGATACGCAGTATTTT	CASSSWERATDTQYF
TRBJ1-2	TRBV7-9	NA	NA	TGTGCCAGCAGCTTAGTGGCAGGGGATCATGGCTACACCTTC	CASSLVAGDHGYTF
TRBJ1-6	TRBV7-9	NA	NA	TGTGCCAGCATCCCGACACAAACTAATTCACCCCTCCACTTT	CASIPTQTNSPLHF
TRBJ2-3	TRBV7-9	few	TRBD1	TGTGCCAGCAGCCCCCGGACAGGGGATAGCACAGATACGCAGTATTTT	CASSPRTGDSTDTQYF
TRBJ1-2	TRBV20-1	once	NA	TGCAGTGCTAGAGATCCAGCTAACTATTGCTACACCTTC	CSARDPANYCYTF
TRBJ2-1	TRBV11-2	NA	NA	TGTGCCAGCAGCTTGGACTCTAACAATGAGCAGTTCTTC	CASSLDSNNEQFF
TRBJ2-2	TRBV3-1	NA	NA	TGTGCCAGCAGCCAAGAATCGGGGGTGGACGGGGAGCTGTTTTTT	CASSQESGVDGELFF
TRBJ1-5	TRBV19	NA	NA	TGTGCCAGTAGTATCAACAGGGCAGAGAAGCCCCAGCATTTT	CASSINRAEKPQHF
TRBJ2-3	TRBV7-9	many	TRBD1	TGTGCCAGCAGACCTGCACAGGGGGCTCTGGGAACAGATACGCAGTATTTT	CASRPAQGALGTDTQYF
TRBJ2-3	TRBV24-1	few	NA	TGTGCCACCAGTGACCGAGGGGGAGGCACAGATACGCAGTATTTT	CATSDRGGGTDTQYF
TRBJ1-5	TRBV4-2	few	TRBD1	TGTGCCAGCAGTCCAACAGGGGGCGCAGGCCAGCCCCAGCATTTT	CASSPTGGAGQPQHF
TRBJ1-6	TRBV6-1	many	NA	TGTGCCAGCAGCCGGGAACTTCCACCCCTCCACTTT	CASSRELPPLHF
TRBJ2-5	TRBV25-1	few	NA	TGTGCCAGCAGTGGGGGGCTTGCGGAGACCCAGTACTTC	CASSGGLAETQYF
TRBJ2-1	TRBV6-1	many	NA	TGTGCCAGCCGCCCCGGGGGAATATTGTACAATGAGCAGTTCTTC	CASRPGGILYNEQFF
TRBJ2-1	TRBV7-9	few	NA	TGTGCCAGCAGCCCAAGGGACACTCACTCCTACAATGAGCAGTTCTTC	CASSPRDTHSYNEQFF
TRBJ2-5	TRBV7-3	few	NA	TGTGCCAGCTCCGAAGACCAAGAGACCCAGTACTTC	CASSEDQETQYF
TRBJ2-3	TRBV20-1	many	NA	TGCAGTGCTACCAACCAGGGGGGGCTCGGCACAGATACGCAGTATTTT	CSATNQGGLGTDTQYF
TRBJ2-5	TRBV20-1	few	NA	TGCAGTGCTCCCCAAAGCACTAGCTTCCAAGAGACCCAGTACTTC	CSAPQSTSFQETQYF
TRBJ2-3	TRBV10-3	few	TRBD2	TGTGCCATCAGTGTCGGGGGGGGCACAGATACGCAGTATTTT	CAISVGGGTDTQYF
TRBJ1-6	TRBV6-2/TRBV6-3	many	TRBD1	TGTGCCAGCCGGGACAGGGGGTATTCACCCCTCCACTTT	CASRDRGYSPLHF
TRBJ1-5	TRBV3-1	NA	NA	TGTGCCAGCAGCCAAGGAAAGGAATTCAATCAGCCCCAGCATTTT	CASSQGKEFNQPQHF
TRBJ2-2	TRBV7-2	NA	NA	TGTGCCAGCGGGGACCAGAACACCGGGGAGCTGTTTTTT	CASGDQNTGELFF
TRBJ2-1	TRBV12-3/TRBV12-4	few	TRBD2	TGTGCCAGCAGTTTTAGCGGGACGAGCTCCTACAATGAGCAGTTCTTC	CASSFSGTSSYNEQFF
TRBJ2-5	TRBV7-2	NA	NA	TGTGCCAGCAGCCCCCAACGACTCGCCAACCAGGAGACCCAGTACTTC	CASSPQRLANQETQYF
TRBJ1-2	TRBV12-3/TRBV12-4	NA	TRBD1	TGTGCCAGCAGTCTCGGGACAGGGTTAACCTATGGCTACACCTTC	CASSLGTGLTYGYTF
TRBJ2-2	TRBV2	few	NA	TGTGCCAGCAGATGGGACCCCGGGGAGCTGTTTTTT	CASRWDPGELFF
TRBJ2-3	TRBV7-9	NA	TRBD2	TGTGCCAGCAGCTCTGGACTAGCGGGGGTAGCAGATACGCAGTATTTT	CASSSGLAGVADTQYF
TRBJ1-5	TRBV20-1	many	TRBD1	TGCAGTGCTTTGGGACAGGGAATTTGGCCCCAGCATTTT	CSALGQGIWPQHF
TRBJ2-4	TRBV19	NA	TRBD1	TGTGCCAGTTCTCCGGGACAGGGGCACATTCAGTACTTC	CASSPGQGHIQYF
TRBJ2-1	TRBV7-2	many	TRBD2	TGTGCCAGCAACGGACTAGCGTCGTACAATGAGCAGTTCTTC	CASNGLASYNEQFF
TRBJ2-3	TRBV20-1	many	TRBD1	TGCAGTGCTAGAGATACAGGGGGTAACACAGATACGCAGTATTTT	CSARDTGGNTDTQYF
TRBJ1-2	TRBV6-6	many	NA	TGTGCCAGCAGTTACACATCAGGGGTCGTCTATGGCTACACCTTC	CASSYTSGVVYGYTF
TRBJ2-3	TRBV7-6	NA	NA	TGTGCTAGCAGCTGGCAGGGAACAGATACGCAGTATTTT	CASSWQGTDTQYF
TRBJ2-3	TRBV4-2	many	NA	TGTGCCAGCAGCCAAGATCCAAAGACGCAGTATTTT	CASSQDPKTQYF
TRBJ1-2	TRBV6-5	NA	TRBD1	TGTGCCAGCAGTGGACAGGCTAACCGCTATGGCTACACCTTC	CASSGQANRYGYTF
TRBJ2-6	TRBV7-9	NA	NA	TGTGCCAGCAGCTTCAGCAGTCGCTCTGGGGCCAACGTCCTGACTTTC	CASSFSSRSGANVLTF
TRBJ2-5	TRBV12-3/TRBV12-4	many	TRBD2	TGTGCCAGCAGTTTAGTGGGACTAGCGGGGTTCCAAGAGACCCAGTACTTC	CASSLVGLAGFQETQYF
TRBJ2-1	TRBV5-1	few	NA	TGCGCCAGCAAGGATGGGGGCAATGAGCAGTTCTTC	CASKDGGNEQFF
TRBJ1-2	TRBV27	many	NA	TGTGCCAGCAGTTTGTGGGAAGTTGGCTACACCTTC	CASSLWEVGYTF